Detailed here is one T cell receptor (beta chain). What it binds is not known. The data originate from a study of shared clonotypes between healthy human individuals. Study-wide background: CD4 naive cells filled three plates per donor, CD4 memory three, CD8 naive two and CD8 memory one.

Findings and caveats of the study: What rarefaction showed was incomplete sorted-subset sequencing despite large depth. Among several donors, 4.5% to 5.5% of naive CD4 clonotypes were found in common.

Authors' data handling: ImmunoSEQ gave junction-only sequences without quality scores, so filtering differed. Here immunoSEQ multiplex PCR was the method, and the copy in TCRdb shows in-frame clones only, minus some. V and J calls and clone size come straight from that table; D and trimming were deduced from the DNA. Among approximately 1.9 million clones, around 93% were seen once, and the ten largest hold under 2%. As defined, naive CD8 cells were CD45RO-negative and positively selected for CCR7, with terminally differentiated effector memory CD45RA+ cells excluded. The origin of this receptor is a man aged 18 to 30 in good health. Some clones in this sample may be carry-over from other donors' samples. The sequenced sample consisted of naive CD8+ T cells from PBMCs.

The CDR3 sequence is CASSRLDREGDGYTF. DNA of the CDR3: TGTGCCAGCTCACGTCTGGACAGGGAGGGGGATGGCTACACCTTC. V usage is TRBV18 and J usage is TRBJ1-2, with 8 bases lining up with TRBD1. This CDR3 region has 15 residues. The V and J ends lost 4 bases and 6 bases, in that order; junction bases with no gene match: 10. The germline V gene has CDR1 KGHSH and CDR2 LQKENI.